This T cell receptor (beta chain) comes out of a study of T cell changes during pregnancy in multiple sclerosis. The germline V gene has CDR1 LNHDA and CDR2 SQIVND (reference sequence). The CDR3 sequence is 13 residues long. Trimming left V 8 bases short and J 2 bases short, with 10 bases between. Clones were read by immunoSEQ multiplex PCR, and TCRdb kept only the in-frame ones, dropping some. The data contain tens of thousands of clones, under 95% of them singletons. The TCR comes from a female donor in good health, enrolled as a control in a pregnancy study. The rearrangement uses TRBV19 and TRBJ1-3; D possibly corresponds to TRBD1 (6 bases). This specimen was peripheral blood, taken in the first trimester of pregnancy. The CDR3 is CASARGTGNTIYF. For the CDR3, the DNA is TGTGCCAGTGCTAGGGGGACTGGAAACACCATATATTTT.